The clone carrying this TCR beta chain was detected only a few times. Its antigen is unidentified. MiXCR was run by TCRdb on the RT-PCR reads, yielding one entry per CDR3 protein. Here the sample spans about 500,000 distinct CDR3 sequences, about 15% being singletons. The data originate from a study of response to subunit inactivated influenza vaccine. The germline V gene encodes CDR1 SGHRS and CDR2 YFSETQ. The CDR3 length is 15 residues. With 5 bases removed from V and 2 bases from J, the gap between germline ends came to 13 bases. Whole-study results and caveats: The authors suggested that every seasonal influenza vaccination recruits few new T cells.

The J gene is TRBJ2-2, the V gene TRBV5-1, with D perhaps TRBD2 (6 bases). The clonotype comes from a man between 50 and 75 years old who received an inactivated influenza vaccine. Specimen: CD4+ T cells sorted from PBMCs, collected 23 to 25 months after vaccination. CDR3 amino acids: CASSRDLRNTGELFF. The CDR3 coding sequence is TGCGCCAGCAGTCGGGACTTGAGAAACACCGGGGAGCTGTTTTTT.